The next 11 T cell receptor beta chains were all read from a single sample in a study of shared clonotypes between healthy human individuals (dated by TCRdb to about 2020). The library was produced with the immunoSEQ multiplex PCR assay. Drawn from immuneACCESS, this table holds only the in-frame rearrangements with V and J called that TCRdb kept. Clones are partly lost; checked studies trace under half to an unresolved V gene and leave the rest unexplained. The sample profile shows 2 million to 2.5 million clones; approximately 95% of them were found once. 0.35% to 0.45% of the sample lies in the top ten. Specimen: naive CD4+ T cells from PBMCs. The sample's cell subset or site label, decoded: CD45RA+ positively selected. Every receptor here comes from a man aged 18-30 years in good health. Some clones in this sample may be carry-over from other donors' samples.

This clone has just one count. The chain couples TRBV5-1 to TRBJ2-7, with D possibly TRBD1 on 6 matching bases. Trimming cost V 2 bases and J 8 bases, with 23 bases left between them. The germline CDR1 and CDR2 sequences are SGHRS and YFSETQ. The CDR3 totals 16 residues. The CDR3 loop is CASSLQGVAIGIQQYF. In DNA form, the CDR3 reads TGCGCCAGCAGCTTACAGGGTGTAGCGATAGGGATTCAGCAGTACTTC.

This CDR3 is CASRLVSEQFF. The CDR3 DNA sequence: TGTGCCAGCAGACTAGTGAGTGAGCAGTTCTTC. This chain joins TRBV28 and TRBJ2-1, with a tentative D call TRBD2 (5 bases). Trimming shortened V by 6 bases and J by 9 bases, and 9 bases separated the two germline ends. The length of the CDR3 is 11 residues. CDR1 is MDHEN, CDR2 SYDVKM, per germline.

The chain combines TRBV4-1 with TRBJ2-7, with 7 bases fitting TRBD2. J lost 0 bases, V lost 4 bases, and 6 bases had no gene match. The CDR3 spans 15 residues. Germline CDR1 and CDR2: MGHRA and YSYEKL. The CDR3 is CASSLGLESSYEQYF. The CDR3 nucleotides are TGCGCCAGCAGCCTCGGACTAGAGAGCTCCTACGAGCAGTACTTC.

A note on this clone: The sample has other DNA sequences that encode this CDR3 too. In DNA, the CDR3 is TGCAGCGTTGGACAGGGCTCTCAGCCCCAGCATTTT. Its protein is CSVGQGSQPQHF. This sequence joins TRBV29-1 and TRBJ1-5; TRBD1 agrees at 7 bases. The CDR3 runs to 12 residues. The V gene end was trimmed by 4 bases and the J gene end by 6 bases; junction bases not matched to a gene: 3. Germline CDR1 and CDR2: SQVTM and ANQGSEA.

The V gene is TRBV14, the J gene TRBJ2-3, with TRBD2 matching over 9 bases. This CDR3 has 18 residues. Germline trimming cut 3 bases from V and 3 bases from J; bases unmatched to any gene: 13. Germline values: CDR1 SGHDN, CDR2 FVKESK. CDR3 in amino acids: CASSHGLALWVGTDTQYF. The CDR3 coding sequence is TGTGCCAGCAGCCATGGACTAGCGCTCTGGGTGGGAACAGATACGCAGTATTTT.

The chain carries TRBV18 and TRBJ2-7; 9 bases align to TRBD1. Per germline, CDR1 KGHSH and CDR2 LQKENI. V trimming: 4 bases; J trimming: 5 bases; junction bases outside the gene matches: 6. This CDR3 is built from 14 residues. CDR3 sequence (DNA): TGTGCCAGCTCACTCGACAGGGGGGTAAACGAGCAGTACTTC. It specifies CASSLDRGVNEQYF.

The chain recombines TRBV7-6 with TRBJ2-2; possible D gene TRBD1, 6 bases. This CDR3 is built from 16 residues. The germline V and J ends were trimmed by 5 bases and 3 bases, with 16 bases remaining between them. Per germline, CDR1 SGHVS and CDR2 FNYEAQ. CDR3 in DNA: TGTGCCAGCAGCCAAATTCAGGGGCGTCACACCGGGGAGCTGTTTTTT. It translates to CASSQIQGRHTGELFF.

CDR3: CASSRGQGDEKLFF. The DNA for the CDR3 is TGTGCCAGCAGCAGGGGTCAGGGGGATGAAAAACTGTTTTTT. The rearrangement joins TRBV9 to TRBJ1-4; 7 bases line up with TRBD1. The ends lost 4 bases at V and 6 bases at J; junction bases unmatched: 6. Germline V gene sequence: CDR1 SGDLS, CDR2 YYNGEE. The CDR3 runs to 14 residues.

The rearrangement uses TRBV7-2 and TRBJ2-3, with 10 bases that match TRBD2. Germline lookup yields CDR1 SGHTA and CDR2 FQGNSA. J was trimmed by 5 bases and V by 5 bases; bases with no gene match: 7. The CDR3 loop spans 15 amino acids. In nucleotides, the CDR3 is TGTGCCAGCAGCGACCTAGCGGGAGTTGGAGATACGCAGTATTTT. It encodes CASSDLAGVGDTQYF.

Concerning this clone itself: Different DNA sequences within this sample yield the same CDR3. This chain uses TRBV19 with TRBJ2-7; TRBD1 agrees at 7 bases. Germline CDR1 LNHDA, CDR2 SQIVND (reference sequence). The length of the CDR3 is 14 residues. V shed 3 bases, J shed 3 bases, and the junction held 5 bases outside the gene matches. CDR3 region: CASSIRDSSYEQYF. CDR3 DNA sequence: TGTGCCAGTAGTATTCGGGACAGCAGCTACGAGCAGTACTTC.

The J gene is TRBJ2-5, the V gene TRBV6-5; TRBD2 might be the D (6 bases). V was trimmed by 2 bases and J by 4 bases, leaving 17 bases between them. The germline gives CDR1 MNHEY, CDR2 SVGAGI. This CDR3 spans 16 amino acids. CDR3 protein: CASSYKGGSFLETQYF. The CDR3 DNA reads TGTGCCAGCAGTTACAAGGGAGGTTCGTTTTTAGAGACCCAGTACTTC.